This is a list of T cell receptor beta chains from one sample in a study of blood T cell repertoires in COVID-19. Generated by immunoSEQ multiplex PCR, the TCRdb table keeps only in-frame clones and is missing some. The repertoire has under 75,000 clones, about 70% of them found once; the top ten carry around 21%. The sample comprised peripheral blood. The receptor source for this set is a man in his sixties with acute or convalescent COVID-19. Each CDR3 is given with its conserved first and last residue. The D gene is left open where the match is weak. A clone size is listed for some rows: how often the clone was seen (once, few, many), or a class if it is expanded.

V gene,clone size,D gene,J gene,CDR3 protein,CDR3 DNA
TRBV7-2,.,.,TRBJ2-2,CASSPTADTGELFF,TGTGCCAGCAGCCCGACTGCGGACACCGGGGAGCTGTTTTTT
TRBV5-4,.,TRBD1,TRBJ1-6,CASSSAGGNNSPLHF,TGTGCCAGCAGCTCGGCAGGGGGGAATAATTCACCCCTCCACTTT
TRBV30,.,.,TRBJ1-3,CAWSVRGSSGNTIYF,TGTGCCTGGAGTGTACGAGGGAGCTCTGGAAACACCATATATTTT
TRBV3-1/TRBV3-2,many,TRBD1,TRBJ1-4,CASSPQLGQGPNEKLFF,TGTGCCAGCAGCCCCCAATTAGGACAGGGCCCAAATGAAAAACTGTTTTTT
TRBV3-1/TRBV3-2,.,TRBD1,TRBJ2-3,CASSWGQGAADTQYF,TGTGCCAGCAGCTGGGGACAGGGGGCAGCAGATACGCAGTATTTT
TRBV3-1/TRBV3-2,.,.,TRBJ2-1,CASSQESFAGSSYNEQFF,TGTGCCAGCAGCCAAGAGTCGTTTGCGGGCAGCTCCTACAATGAGCAGTTCTTC
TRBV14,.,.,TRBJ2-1,CASSQGRYSEQFF,TGTGCCAGCAGCCAAGGACGGTACAGTGAGCAGTTCTTC
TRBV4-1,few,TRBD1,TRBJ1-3,CASSQRTGRSGNTIYF,TGCGCCAGCAGCCAGCGGACAGGGAGGTCTGGAAACACCATATATTTT
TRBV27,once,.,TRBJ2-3,CASSRPSDSPDTQYF,TGTGCCAGCAGCCGCCCTAGCGACTCCCCAGATACGCAGTATTTT
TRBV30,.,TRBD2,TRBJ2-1,CAWSTGTSDRHNEQFF,TGTGCCTGGAGCACCGGGACTAGCGACCGACACAATGAGCAGTTCTTC
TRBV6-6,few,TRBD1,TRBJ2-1,CASSDPGQYNEQFF,TGTGCCAGCAGTGACCCGGGACAGTACAATGAGCAGTTCTTC
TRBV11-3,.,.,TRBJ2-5,CASSSRTGQETQYF,TGTGCCAGCAGCTCACGGACGGGACAAGAGACCCAGTACTTC
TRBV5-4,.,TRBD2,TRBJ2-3,CASSPELAGGLGTQYF,TGTGCCAGCAGCCCGGAGCTAGCGGGAGGGCTTGGTACGCAGTATTTT
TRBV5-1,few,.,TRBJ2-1,CASSLAGYTYNEQFF,TGCGCCAGCAGCTTGGCAGGGTATACCTACAATGAGCAGTTCTTC
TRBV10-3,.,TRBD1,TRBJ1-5,CAISVGQGANQPQHF,TGTGCCATCAGTGTGGGACAGGGGGCAAATCAGCCCCAGCATTTT
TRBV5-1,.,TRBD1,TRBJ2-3,CASSLEKSLGTGDRKDTQYF,TGCGCCAGCAGCTTGGAAAAGTCATTGGGGACAGGGGATCGCAAGGATACGCAGTATTTT
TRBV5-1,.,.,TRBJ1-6,CASSWGGEPYNSPLHF,TGCGCCAGCAGCTGGGGCGGGGAACCCTATAATTCACCCCTCCACTTT
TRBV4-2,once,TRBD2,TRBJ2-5,CASSVTSGGNWGLGQETQYF,TGTGCCAGCAGCGTTACTAGCGGGGGGAATTGGGGTCTCGGCCAAGAGACCCAGTACTTC
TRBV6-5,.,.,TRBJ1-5,CASSYSAGSSNQPQHF,TGTGCCAGCAGTTACTCGGCGGGTTCTAGCAATCAGCCCCAGCATTTT
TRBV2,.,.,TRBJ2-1,CASSGLGGDLDEQFF,TGTGCCAGCAGTGGACTAGGGGGGGACCTTGATGAGCAGTTCTTC
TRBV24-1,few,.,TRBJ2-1,CATSDTSRVFGEQFF,TGTGCCACCAGTGATACTAGTCGGGTTTTCGGTGAGCAGTTCTTC
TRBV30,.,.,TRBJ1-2,CAWTHRENYGYTF,TGTGCCTGGACCCACAGGGAGAACTATGGCTACACCTTC
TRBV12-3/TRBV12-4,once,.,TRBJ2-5,CASTQGRETQYF,TGTGCCAGCACCCAGGGTAGAGAGACCCAGTACTTC
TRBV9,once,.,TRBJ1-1,CASSVDHRADTEAFF,TGTGCCAGCAGCGTAGATCACAGGGCGGACACTGAAGCTTTCTTT
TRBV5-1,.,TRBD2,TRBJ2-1,CASSVTGLAGGEQFF,TGCGCCAGCAGCGTAACGGGACTAGCGGGAGGGGAGCAGTTCTTC
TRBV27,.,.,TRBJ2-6,CASSLSRGANVLTF,TGTGCCAGCAGTTTATCACGGGGGGCCAACGTCCTGACTTTC
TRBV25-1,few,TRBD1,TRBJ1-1,CASSENRDRVDTEAFF,TGTGCCAGCAGTGAAAACCGGGACAGGGTCGACACTGAAGCTTTCTTT
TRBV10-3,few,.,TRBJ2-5,CAISRDTRGRETQYF,TGTGCCATCAGTAGGGACACCCGGGGACGAGAGACCCAGTACTTC
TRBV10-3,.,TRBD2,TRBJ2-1,CAISEFRTSGGRGNEQFF,TGTGCCATCAGTGAGTTCCGGACTAGCGGGGGTAGGGGCAATGAGCAGTTCTTC
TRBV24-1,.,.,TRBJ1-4,CATSDPGRGEKLFF,TGTGCCACCAGTGATCCCGGACGCGGGGAAAAACTGTTTTTT
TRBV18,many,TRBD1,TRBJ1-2,CASSPLSQGARNYGYTF,TGTGCCAGCTCACCACTTAGCCAGGGGGCGCGAAACTATGGCTACACCTTC